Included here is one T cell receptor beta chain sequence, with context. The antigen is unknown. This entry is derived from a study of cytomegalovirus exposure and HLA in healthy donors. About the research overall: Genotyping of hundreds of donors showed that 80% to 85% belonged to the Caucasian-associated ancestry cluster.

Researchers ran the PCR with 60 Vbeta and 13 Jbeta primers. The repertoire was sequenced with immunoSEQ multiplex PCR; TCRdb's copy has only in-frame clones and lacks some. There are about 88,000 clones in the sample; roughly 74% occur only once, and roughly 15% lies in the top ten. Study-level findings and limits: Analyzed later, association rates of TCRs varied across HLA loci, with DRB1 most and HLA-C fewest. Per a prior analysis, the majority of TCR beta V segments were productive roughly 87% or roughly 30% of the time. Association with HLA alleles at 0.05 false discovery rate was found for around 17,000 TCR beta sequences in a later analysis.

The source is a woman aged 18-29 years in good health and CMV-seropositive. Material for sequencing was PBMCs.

The CDR3 DNA reads TGTGCCAGCAGCCAAGGCTGGAGGGTGGATACGCAGTATTTT. Encoded protein: CASSQGWRVDTQYF. The chain has TRBV7-2 and TRBJ2-3, with a possible D match to TRBD2 (6 bases). V lost 5 bases and J lost 6, with 15 bases in between. This CDR3 is 14 amino acids long. Germline V gene sequence: CDR1 SGHTA, CDR2 FQGNSA.